The 23 T cell receptor beta chains below were found in one sample sequenced in a study of T-cell memory formation after mild COVID-19. TCRdb processed the 5' RACE reads anew with MiXCR; each CDR3 protein has one entry. The sample lists around 320,000 distinct CDR3 sequences, just under 20% occurring once. Sequences were obtained from PBMCs or a T cell subset sorted from them (not recorded which). Receptors originate from a young man who had mild COVID-19 (a few samples of this study predate the infection). Cell type and time point are not known.

This clonotype has a handful of counts. The rearrangement joins TRBV7-3 to TRBJ1-6, with TRBD1 matching 10 bases. V was clipped by 5 bases and J by 7 bases; unmatched bases: 8. The CDR3 has 16 residues. In germline, CDR1 is SGHTA, CDR2 FQGTGA. The CDR3 loop reads CASSATGGDGNSPLHF. CDR3 DNA sequence: TGTGCCAGCAGCGCGACAGGGGGCGACGGCAATTCACCCCTCCACTTT.

A single count supports this clonotype. V gene TRBV10-3 combines with J gene TRBJ2-1, with no clear D. The V gene lost 0 bases and the J gene lost 4 bases, with 7 bases spanning the gap. This CDR3 has 14 amino acids. CDR1 is ENHRY, CDR2 SYGVKD, per germline. CDR3 region: CAISESGTYNEQFF. DNA for the CDR3: TGTGCCATCAGTGAGTCGGGTACTTACAATGAGCAGTTCTTC.

This clonotype was recorded a few times. This sequence joins TRBV24-1 and TRBJ1-2, with D uncertain. The CDR3 spans 13 residues. V dropped 2 bases and J dropped 8 bases, with 11 bases sitting between them. Germline CDR1 and CDR2: KGHDR and SFDVKD. The CDR3 is CATSDSGVVGYTF. DNA of the CDR3: TGTGCCACCAGTGATTCCGGTGTGGTGGGCTACACCTTC.

V is TRBV5-4 and J is TRBJ2-5; D remains ambiguous. The CDR3 sequence is 13 residues long. Deletions cut 1 base from V and 2 bases from J, with 6 bases between. Per the germline V gene, CDR1 is SGHNT and CDR2 is YYREEE (reference sequence). CDR3 sequence: CASSLSLQETQYF. The CDR3 DNA follows: TGTGCCAGCAGCTTGTCACTACAAGAGACCCAGTACTTC.

The sample holds a few counts of this clonotype. This chain connects TRBV4-1 to TRBJ1-5; D unresolved. Per the germline V gene, CDR1 is MGHRA and CDR2 is YSYEKL. Deletions cut 1 base from V and 9 bases from J, with 13 bases between. The CDR3 is 14 residues long. CDR3 coding DNA: TGCGCCAGCAGCCAAGCCTCTCGAGGAGCGCCCCAGCATTTT. Its protein is CASSQASRGAPQHF.

The rearrangement links TRBV5-1 to TRBJ1-1; the D is unclear. Trimming stripped 0 bases from V and 4 bases from J, with 13 bases between. The CDR3 sequence is 15 residues long. The V gene's germline CDR1 is SGHRS and CDR2 YFSETQ. The CDR3 sequence is CASSLAVTSFTEAFF. For the CDR3, the DNA is TGCGCCAGCAGCTTGGCCGTTACATCGTTCACTGAAGCTTTCTTT.

This CDR3 is CASSLGLKGTKNIQYF. In DNA, the CDR3 is TGTGCCAGCAGCTTAGGACTCAAGGGAACCAAAAACATTCAGTACTTC. The rearrangement joins TRBV7-2 to TRBJ2-4, with D unclear. The CDR3 contains 16 residues. Trimming took 1 base from V and 2 from J, leaving 12 bases between them. The germline CDR1 and CDR2 sequences are SGHTA and FQGNSA. The full variable domain, with the rest looked up from reference TRBV7-2 and TRBJ2-4, is GAGVSQSPSNKVTEKGKDVELRCDPISGHTALYWYRQSLGQGLEFLIYFQGNSAPDKSGLPSDRFSAERTGGSVSTLTIQRTQQEDSAVYLCASSLGLKGTKNIQYFGAGTRLSVL.

The table lists this clonotype with a few counts. The J gene is TRBJ1-5, the V gene TRBV12-3 or TRBV12-4, with a tentative D call TRBD1 (6 bases). Trimming shortened V by 3 bases and J by 2 bases, and 14 bases separated the two germline ends. The CDR3 loop spans 16 amino acids. The CDR3 region has the DNA TGTGCCAGCAGTTTGAGGGGGGCGGGCGGCAATCAGCCCCAGCATTTT. Protein sequence: CASSLRGAGGNQPQHF.

At least ten counts were recorded for this clonotype. V and J are TRBV7-3 and TRBJ1-1; maybe TRBD1 (5 bases). Trimming left V 2 bases short and J 4 bases short, with 8 bases between. The CDR3 consists of 13 residues. CDR1 is SGHTA, CDR2 FQGTGA, per germline. The DNA of the CDR3 is TGTGCCAGCAGCTTATGGGGGGGCACTGAAGCTTTCTTT. Amino acids: CASSLWGGTEAFF. The full variable domain, its missing parts supplied by reference TRBV7-3 and TRBJ1-1, is GAGVSQTPSNKVTEKGKYVELRCDPISGHTALYWYRQSLGQGPEFLIYFQGTGAADDSGLPNDRFFAVRPEGSVSTLKIQRTERGDSAVYLCASSLWGGTEAFFGQGTRLTVV.

This clonotype has more than one count but fewer than ten. A junction end diverges from the germline sequence, so it may reflect a read error. This chain links TRBV11-2 with TRBJ2-7; 7 bases align to TRBD1. Germline CDR1 reads SGHAT; CDR2 reads FQNNGV. This CDR3 is built from 11 residues. CDR3 DNA: TGTGCCAGCAGCCCTGACAGGGCAGGGTTCTTC. Its protein is CASSPDRAGFF. Together with reference TRBV11-2 and TRBJ2-7, the CDR3 gives the full variable domain: EAGVAQSPRYKIIEKRQSVAFWCNPISGHATLYWYQQILGQGPKLLIQFQNNGVVDDSQLPKDRFSAERLKGVDSTLKIQPAKLEDSAVYLCASSPDRAGFFGPGTRLTVT.

The CDR3 DNA sequence: TGTGCCAGCAGCTCTCGGGTGGGTCAGCCCCAGCATTTT. It is translated as CASSSRVGQPQHF. The V and J genes are TRBV7-6 and TRBJ1-5; D unresolved. Trimming took off 4 bases at V and 6 bases at J, with 10 bases between the two ends. The CDR3 sequence is 13 residues long. Germline V gene sequence: CDR1 SGHVS, CDR2 FNYEAQ.

This clonotype came up a few times. The chain joins TRBV23-1 to TRBJ2-7, with D tentatively TRBD2 (6 bases). TRBV23-1 is assigned to the ORF class and has an uncertain function. Trimming stripped 2 bases from V and 2 bases from J, with 10 bases between. The CDR3 is made up of 14 amino acids. DNA for the CDR3: TGCGCCAGCAGTCAACGGGGGTGGGCCTACGAGCAGTACGTC. Encoded protein: CASSQRGWAYEQYV.

This clonotype appeared a few times. The J gene is TRBJ2-1, the V gene TRBV5-1, with 7 bases identical to TRBD1. CDR3 length: 14 residues. The junction had 10 bases not matched to a gene; V was cut back by 6 bases and J by 7 bases. Germline V gene sequence: CDR1 SGHRS, CDR2 YFSETQ. The CDR3 DNA reads as TGCGCCAGCACCCAACAGGGGTTTGGGAATGAGCAGTTCTTC. Protein: CASTQQGFGNEQFF.

The V call is TRBV7-2, the J call TRBJ2-1; the D call may be TRBD1 or TRBD2 (5 bases each). The CDR3 extends over 16 amino acids. Germline-derived CDR1 and CDR2 are SGHTA and FQGNSA. V was clipped by 1 base and J by 0 bases, with 10 bases between them. The CDR3 sequence is CASSLEAGSSYNEQFF. The CDR3 DNA reads as TGTGCCAGCAGCTTAGAAGCAGGGAGCTCCTACAATGAGCAGTTCTTC.

This clonotype was observed a few times. The chain links TRBV20-1 to TRBJ2-6; D is perhaps TRBD2 (6 bases). CDR1 and CDR2 (germline): DFQATT, SNEGSKA (reference sequence). CDR3 size: 17 residues. V was clipped by 5 bases and J by 0 bases, with 17 bases between them. The CDR3 bases are TGCAGTGCTCCCTCCGGGACTGTTAGCTCTGGGGCCAACGTCCTGACTTTC. It codes for CSAPSGTVSSGANVLTF.

Only a few counts were recorded for this clonotype. This chain uses TRBV7-3 with TRBJ1-3; D not resolved. Trimming shortened V by 1 base and J by 2 bases, and 12 bases separated the two germline ends. The germline V gene encodes CDR1 SGHTA and CDR2 FQGTGA. The CDR3 covers 16 residues. The CDR3, as DNA: TGTGCCAGCAGCTTAATTCCCCCGATTACTGGAAACACCATATATTTT. Residues: CASSLIPPITGNTIYF. Drawing the rest from reference TRBV7-3 and TRBJ1-3, the complete variable domain is GAGVSQTPSNKVTEKGKYVELRCDPISGHTALYWYRQSLGQGPEFLIYFQGTGAADDSGLPNDRFFAVRPEGSVSTLKIQRTERGDSAVYLCASSLIPPITGNTIYFGEGSWLTVV.

V is TRBV10-3 and J is TRBJ2-5; D tentatively fits TRBD1 or TRBD2 (5 bases each). V lost 6 bases, J lost 5 bases, and 13 bases lay in between. CDR3 length: 13 amino acids. Per the germline V gene, CDR1 is ENHRY and CDR2 is SYGVKD. The CDR3 sequence is CAIRGTVPETQYF. The CDR3 coding sequence is TGTGCCATCAGAGGGACCGTCCCGGAGACCCAGTACTTC.

The chain carries TRBV15 and TRBJ1-2; D is uncertain. This CDR3 is built from 13 residues. Looked up from germline, CDR1 is LNHNV and CDR2 is YYDKDF (reference sequence). V shed 0 bases and J shed 8 bases, with 10 bases lying between them. CDR3 bases: TGTGCCACCAGCAGAGATCGTCAGAGGGGCTACACCTTC. Translating it yields CATSRDRQRGYTF.

In DNA, the CDR3 is TGTGCCAGCAGCTCAGTTCAGGGAGGGGATGAAAAACTGTTTTTT. Encoded protein: CASSSVQGGDEKLFF. V gene TRBV7-9 combines with J gene TRBJ1-4; maybe TRBD1 (5 bases). The germline V gene encodes CDR1 SEHNR and CDR2 FQNEAQ (reference sequence). CDR3 length equals 15 residues. Trimming removed 4 bases at V and 6 bases at J, with 15 bases between. The entire variable domain, with the rest obtained from reference TRBV7-9 and TRBJ1-4, is as follows: DTGVSQNPRHKITKRGQNVTFRCDPISEHNRLYWYRQTLGQGPEFLTYFQNEAQLEKSRLLSDRFSAERPKGSFSTLEIQRTEQGDSAMYLCASSSVQGGDEKLFFGSGTQLSVL.

This chain links TRBV6-5 with TRBJ2-3; D might be TRBD2 (5 bases). From germline, CDR1 is MNHEY and CDR2 SVGAGI. The V end was cut by 4 bases, the J end by 7 bases, with 15 bases between. There are 14 residues in the CDR3. As DNA, the CDR3 is TGTGCCAGCAGTTCCCGGGGTGCCAGGTATACGCAGTATTTT. This encodes CASSSRGARYTQYF.

The rearrangement joins TRBV28 to TRBJ1-6, with TRBD1 identical over 7 bases. The CDR3 consists of 15 residues. J was trimmed by 5 bases and V by 6 bases; bases with no gene match: 7. Germline values: CDR1 MDHEN, CDR2 SYDVKM. CDR3 DNA: TGTGCCAGCAGCTACGGGACAGACCATAATTCACCCCTCCACTTT. Translation: CASSYGTDHNSPLHF.

The chain employs TRBV6-2 or TRBV6-3 and TRBJ1-1; the D is unclear. Trimming took 7 bases from V and 1 from J, leaving 13 bases between them. The CDR3 sequence is 14 residues long. In germline, CDR1 is MNHEY, CDR2 SVGEGT. CDR3 sequence: CASTLRGRNTEAFF. The CDR3 DNA is TGTGCCAGCACTCTTCGCGGGAGGAACACTGAAGCTTTCTTT.

This clonotype was detected only a few times. J is TRBJ2-5 and V is TRBV6-5; D call uncertain. V was cut by 6 bases and J by 2 bases, with 13 bases left in between. This CDR3 contains 14 residues. The germline V gene encodes CDR1 MNHEY and CDR2 SVGAGI. The CDR3 loop reads CASSQSMGQETQYF. DNA of the CDR3: TGTGCCAGCAGCCAATCAATGGGTCAAGAGACCCAGTACTTC.